This record looks at one T cell receptor (beta chain) sequence and its context. What it binds is unknown. TCRdb passed the 5' RACE reads through MiXCR, listing each CDR3 protein once. Found here are hundreds of thousands of distinct CDR3 sequences, about 18% of them singletons; the top ten hold under 15%. Germline CDR1 reads SGHDT; CDR2 reads YYEEEE. V shed 0 bases and J 7 bases; nucleotides not matched to a gene: 14. The CDR3 spans 17 residues. The sample belongs to a study of identical twins. General study results and limits: Models predicted too little out-of-frame TCR alpha sharing in monozygotic twins.

These data were also filed under a second study, of T cells expressing NK-cell markers. From that second work: TCR beta repertoires came from sorted CD3+CD56+NKG2C+, CD3+CD56+NKG2C- and CD3+CD56-NKG2C+ T cells.

Sequenced: PBMCs. This sequence joins TRBV5-6 and TRBJ1-1; 8 nucleotides agree with TRBD1. This clonotype was obtained from a woman aged 18-35 years in good health. CDR3 in DNA: TGTGCCAGCAGCTTGGTTCTGGCAGGGGGCTACCAATATGAAGCTTTCTTT. Residues: CASSLVLAGGYQYEAFF.